This T cell receptor beta chain comes out of a study of blood T cells in healthy people across ages. Study results and caveats: As age increased, TCR beta diversity per million T cells fell in a roughly linear fashion.

On this clonotype itself: Its cognate antigen is unknown.

With each sample, at least 5 micrograms of total RNA were extracted. For the second PCR, which ran for roughly 7 to 11 cycles, a sample-barcoded 5' primer and a J-beta primer mix were used. TCRdb recomputed calls from the 5' RACE reads with MiXCR, one row per CDR3 protein. The data show 650,000 to 700,000 distinct CDR3 sequences, over 40% seen once. The junction had 8 bases not matched to a gene; V was cut back by 3 bases and J by 6 bases. Germline CDR1 reads DFQATT; CDR2 reads SNEGSKA (reference sequence). CDR3 length: 14 amino acids. Sequenced input: blood. The receptor's source is a woman at least 80 years old in good health. The chain joins TRBV20-1 to TRBJ1-2, with 9 bases fitting TRBD1. CDR3 DNA: TGCAGTGCTAGCAGGGACAGGGAATTCGATGGCTACACCTTC. It specifies CSASRDREFDGYTF.